These T cell receptor beta chains were read from a single sample in a study of Graves' ophthalmopathy and Graves' hyperthyroidism. TCRdb fed the multiplex PCR reads into MiXCR, producing one record per CDR3 protein. The sample has about 1.2 million distinct CDR3 sequences; about two fifths are singletons. The sequenced material came from peripheral blood or thyroid tissue (not recorded which). The receptors shown here come from an adult man with Graves' hyperthyroidism. CDR3s include the opening cysteine and the closing phenylalanine or tryptophan. A D gene is named only where the DNA matches it firmly. A clone size is listed for some rows: how often the clone was seen (once, few, many), or a class if it is expanded.

TRBJ1-4,NA,TRBV7-9,many,TGTGCCAGCATGCGGTGGGCTAATGAAAAACTGTTTTTT,CASMRWANEKLFF
TRBJ2-7,TRBD1,TRBV2,NA,TGTGCCAGCAACCCCTGGACAGGGAGCTCCTACGAGCAGTACTTC,CASNPWTGSSYEQYF
TRBJ1-2,NA,TRBV19,NA,TGTGCCAGTAGTATAGTATCCGATGGGACGCTCTATGGCTACACCTTC,CASSIVSDGTLYGYTF
TRBJ2-6,NA,TRBV30,few,TGTGCCTGGAGTCCCTCTGGGGCCAACGTCCTGACTTTC,CAWSPSGANVLTF
TRBJ2-2,NA,TRBV5-1,many,TGCGCCAGCAGCTCTGGGACTACCGGGGAGCTGTTTTTT,CASSSGTTGELFF
TRBJ1-5,TRBD1,TRBV15,many,TGTGCCACCAGCAGCGTCTTTCTTGGGGACAGTAGCAATCAGCCCCAGCATTTT,CATSSVFLGDSSNQPQHF
TRBJ1-6,NA,TRBV3-1,many,TGTGCCAGCAGCCAAGATCTGACCACCGCGGCCCTCCACTTT,CASSQDLTTAALHF
TRBJ1-5,TRBD1,TRBV2,many,TGTGCCAGCAGCCAAGACAGGGTCAATCAGCCCCAGCATTTT,CASSQDRVNQPQHF
TRBJ1-1,TRBD1,TRBV12-3/TRBV12-4,many,TGTGCCAGCAGTCTACGAATGACGGACAGGGAAGCTTTCTTT,CASSLRMTDREAFF
TRBJ2-5,TRBD1,TRBV4-1,many,TGCGCCAGCAGCCAAGGGCGCAGGGGGATGGAGACCCAGTACTTC,CASSQGRRGMETQYF
TRBJ2-7,TRBD1,TRBV12-3/TRBV12-4,NA,TGTGCCAGCAGCCCTGACAGGGACCGGTTCTACGAGCAGTACTTC,CASSPDRDRFYEQYF
TRBJ2-7,TRBD2,TRBV10-3,NA,TGTGCCATCAGTGAGGGCGCGGGAGTTGGATACGAGCAGTACTTC,CAISEGAGVGYEQYF